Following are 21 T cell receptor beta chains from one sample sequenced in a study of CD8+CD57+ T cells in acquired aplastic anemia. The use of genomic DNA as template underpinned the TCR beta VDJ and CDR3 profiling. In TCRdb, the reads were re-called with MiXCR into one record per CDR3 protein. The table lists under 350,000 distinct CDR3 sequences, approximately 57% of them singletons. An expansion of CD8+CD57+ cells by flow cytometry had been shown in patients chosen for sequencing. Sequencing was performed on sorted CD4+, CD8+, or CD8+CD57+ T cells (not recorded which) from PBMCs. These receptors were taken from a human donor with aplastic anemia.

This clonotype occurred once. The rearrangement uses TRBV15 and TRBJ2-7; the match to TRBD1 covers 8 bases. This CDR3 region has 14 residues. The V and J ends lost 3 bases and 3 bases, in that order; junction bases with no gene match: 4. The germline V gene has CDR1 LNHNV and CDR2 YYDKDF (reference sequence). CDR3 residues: CATSRGDRFYEQYF. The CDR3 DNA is TGTGCCACCAGCAGGGGGGACAGGTTCTACGAGCAGTACTTC.

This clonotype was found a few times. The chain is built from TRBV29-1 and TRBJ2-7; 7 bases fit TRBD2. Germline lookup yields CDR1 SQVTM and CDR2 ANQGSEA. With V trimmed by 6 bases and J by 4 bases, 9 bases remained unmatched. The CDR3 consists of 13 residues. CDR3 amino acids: CSVATTSRYEQYF. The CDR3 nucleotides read TGCAGCGTCGCAACGACTAGCAGGTACGAGCAGTACTTC.

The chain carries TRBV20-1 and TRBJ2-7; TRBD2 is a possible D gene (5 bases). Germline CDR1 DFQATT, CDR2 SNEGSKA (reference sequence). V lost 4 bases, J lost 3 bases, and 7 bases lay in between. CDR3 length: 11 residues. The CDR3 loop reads CSATSGYEQYF. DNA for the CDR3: TGCAGTGCTACGAGCGGCTACGAGCAGTACTTC.

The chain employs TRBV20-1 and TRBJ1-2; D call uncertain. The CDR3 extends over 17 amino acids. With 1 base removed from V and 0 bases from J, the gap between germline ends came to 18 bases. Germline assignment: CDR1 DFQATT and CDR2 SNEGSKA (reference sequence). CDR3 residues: CSARVAIFLCANYGYTF. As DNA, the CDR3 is TGCAGTGCTAGAGTGGCTATATTCTTATGTGCTAACTATGGCTACACCTTC.

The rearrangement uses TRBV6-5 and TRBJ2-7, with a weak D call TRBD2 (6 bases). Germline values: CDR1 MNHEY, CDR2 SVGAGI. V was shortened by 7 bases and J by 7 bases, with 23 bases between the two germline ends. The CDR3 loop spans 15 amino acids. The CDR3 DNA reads TGTGCCAGCACCCCGGGGACCGGCGGGAAGATGGAGCAGTACTTC. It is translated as CASTPGTGGKMEQYF.

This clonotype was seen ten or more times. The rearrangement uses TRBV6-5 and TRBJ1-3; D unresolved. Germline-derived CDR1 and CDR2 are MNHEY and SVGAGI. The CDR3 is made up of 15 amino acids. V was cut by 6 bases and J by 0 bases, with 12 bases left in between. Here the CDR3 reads CASRFRHHSGNTIYF. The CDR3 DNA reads TGTGCCAGCAGGTTCCGGCACCACTCTGGAAACACCATATATTTT.

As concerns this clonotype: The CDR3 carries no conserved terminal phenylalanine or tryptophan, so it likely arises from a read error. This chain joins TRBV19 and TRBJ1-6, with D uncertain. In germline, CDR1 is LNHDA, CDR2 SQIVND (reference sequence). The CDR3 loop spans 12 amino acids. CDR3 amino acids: CASSNMGSPLHS. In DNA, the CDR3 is TGCGCCAGTAGTAACATGGGCTCACCCCTCCACTCT.

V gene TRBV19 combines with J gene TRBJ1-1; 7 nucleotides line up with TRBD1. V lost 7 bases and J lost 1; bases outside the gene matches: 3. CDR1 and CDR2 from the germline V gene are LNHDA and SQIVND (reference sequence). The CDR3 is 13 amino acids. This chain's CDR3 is CASTDRSNTEAFF. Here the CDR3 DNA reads TGTGCCAGTACGGACAGGTCGAACACTGAAGCTTTCTTT.

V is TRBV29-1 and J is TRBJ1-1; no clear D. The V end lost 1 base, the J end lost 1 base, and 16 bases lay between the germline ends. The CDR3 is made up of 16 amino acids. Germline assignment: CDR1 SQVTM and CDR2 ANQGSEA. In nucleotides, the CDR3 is TGCAGCGTTGAAGTTCCTATTCTGGGGAGGAACACTGAAGCTTTCTTT. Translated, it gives CSVEVPILGRNTEAFF.

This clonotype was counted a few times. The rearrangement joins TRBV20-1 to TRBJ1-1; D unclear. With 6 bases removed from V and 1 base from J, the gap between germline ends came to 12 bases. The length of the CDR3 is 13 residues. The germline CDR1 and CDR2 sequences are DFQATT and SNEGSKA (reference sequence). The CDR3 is CSASLPANTEAFF. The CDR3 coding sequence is TGCAGTGCCTCTCTACCGGCGAACACTGAAGCTTTCTTT.

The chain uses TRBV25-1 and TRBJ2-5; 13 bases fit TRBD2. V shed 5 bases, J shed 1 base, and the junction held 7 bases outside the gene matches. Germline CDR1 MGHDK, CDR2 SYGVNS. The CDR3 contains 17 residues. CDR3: CASSYTGLAGPQETQYF. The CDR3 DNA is TGTGCCAGCAGTTACACGGGACTAGCGGGACCCCAAGAGACCCAGTACTTC.

The CDR3 DNA reads TGCGCCAGCAGCCAATACGGGGGGAGATTGCTCGATACGCAGTATTTT. This encodes CASSQYGGRLLDTQYF. V is TRBV4-3 and J is TRBJ2-3; TRBD2 matches 7 bases. This CDR3 is built from 16 residues. V gave up 2 bases and J gave up 6 bases; unmatched junction bases: 11. Germline V gene sequence: CDR1 LGHNA, CDR2 YSLEER.

CDR3 in DNA: TGTGCCAGCAGCTTAGGGTTAAGGAGAGTGGGGGATGAGCAGTTCTTC. This codes for CASSLGLRRVGDEQFF. This chain links TRBV7-3 with TRBJ2-1; either TRBD1 or TRBD2 may fit D (5 bases each). The germline V gene encodes CDR1 SGHTA and CDR2 FQGTGA. V was clipped by 2 bases and J by 8 bases, with 19 bases between them. This CDR3 spans 16 amino acids.

The chain's CDR3 is CAISESPDGRYGYTF. The CDR3 bases are TGTGCCATCAGTGAGTCGCCCGACGGGCGTTATGGCTACACCTTC. This rearrangement joins TRBV10-3 to TRBJ1-2; D uncertain. V was cut by 0 bases and J by 5 bases, with 13 bases left in between. Germline V gene lookup returns CDR1 ENHRY and CDR2 SYGVKD. The CDR3 is 15 residues long.

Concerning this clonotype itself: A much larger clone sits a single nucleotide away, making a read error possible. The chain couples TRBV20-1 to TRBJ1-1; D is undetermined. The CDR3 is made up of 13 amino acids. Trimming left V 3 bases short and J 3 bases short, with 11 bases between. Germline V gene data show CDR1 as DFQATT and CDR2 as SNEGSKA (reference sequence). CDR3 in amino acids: CSASGGRDTEAFF. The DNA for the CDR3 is TGCAGTGCTAGTGGAGGGAGAGACACTGAAGCTTTCTTT.

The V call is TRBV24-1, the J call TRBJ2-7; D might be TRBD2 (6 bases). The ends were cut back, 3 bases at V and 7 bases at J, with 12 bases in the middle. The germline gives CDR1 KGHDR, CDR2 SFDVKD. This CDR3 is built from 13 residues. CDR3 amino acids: CATSDVAAREQYF. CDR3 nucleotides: TGTGCCACCAGTGATGTAGCGGCCAGGGAGCAGTACTTC.

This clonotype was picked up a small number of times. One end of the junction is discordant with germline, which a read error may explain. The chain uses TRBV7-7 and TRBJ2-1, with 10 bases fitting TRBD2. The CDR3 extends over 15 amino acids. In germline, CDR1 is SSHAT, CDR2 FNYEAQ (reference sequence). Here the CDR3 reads CASSLAAGGNNEQFF. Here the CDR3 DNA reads TGTGCTAGCAGCTTGGCAGCGGGAGGGAACAATGAGCAGTTCTTC.

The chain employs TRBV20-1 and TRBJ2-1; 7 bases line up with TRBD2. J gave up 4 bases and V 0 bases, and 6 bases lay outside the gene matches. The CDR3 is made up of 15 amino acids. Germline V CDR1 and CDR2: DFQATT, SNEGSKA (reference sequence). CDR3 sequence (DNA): TGCAGTGCTAGAGATATGGGGGGGGTATACAATGAGCAGTTCTTC. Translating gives CSARDMGGVYNEQFF.

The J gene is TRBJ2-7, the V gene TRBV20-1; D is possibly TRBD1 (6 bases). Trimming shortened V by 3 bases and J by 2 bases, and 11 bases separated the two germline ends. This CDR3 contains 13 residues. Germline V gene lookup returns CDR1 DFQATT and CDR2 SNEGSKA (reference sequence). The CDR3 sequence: CSARRQETYEQYF. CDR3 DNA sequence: TGCAGTGCTAGGAGACAGGAAACCTACGAGCAGTACTTC.

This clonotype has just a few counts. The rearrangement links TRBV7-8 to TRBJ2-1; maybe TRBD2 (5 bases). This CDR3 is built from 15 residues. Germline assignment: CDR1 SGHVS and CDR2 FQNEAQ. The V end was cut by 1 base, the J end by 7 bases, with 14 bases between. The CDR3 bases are TGTGCCAGCAGCTTAGGGCGGTCGGGGTGGAATGAGCAGTTCTTC. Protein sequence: CASSLGRSGWNEQFF.

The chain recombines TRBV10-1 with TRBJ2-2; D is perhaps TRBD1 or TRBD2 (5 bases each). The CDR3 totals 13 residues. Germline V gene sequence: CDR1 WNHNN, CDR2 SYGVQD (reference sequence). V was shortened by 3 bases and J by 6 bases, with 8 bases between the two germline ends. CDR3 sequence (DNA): TGCGCCAGCAGTGATGGGACCGCCGGGGAGCTGTTTTTT. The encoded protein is CASSDGTAGELFF.